Below, 17 T cell receptor beta chains from the same sample are listed, as sequenced in a study of neurological immune-mediated disorders. Each CDR3 protein gets one entry after TCRdb re-called the 5' RACE reads with MiXCR. The data contain tens of thousands of distinct CDR3 sequences, around 4.3% of them singletons. The sample comprised PBMCs. These TCRs come from an older woman with multiple sclerosis.

This clonotype showed up many times. This chain's CDR3 is CATSRPVGASTDTQYF. Written as DNA, the CDR3 is TGTGCCACCAGCAGACCGGTGGGGGCCAGCACAGATACGCAGTATTTT. This chain links TRBV15 with TRBJ2-3; possible D gene TRBD1, 6 bases. The ends were cut back, 2 bases at V and 0 bases at J, with 12 bases in the middle. Germline V gene sequence: CDR1 LNHNV, CDR2 YYDKDF (reference sequence). CDR3 length: 16 amino acids.

At least ten counts were recorded for this clonotype. The rearrangement links TRBV7-2 to TRBJ2-2; D gene ambiguous. Germline lookup yields CDR1 SGHTA and CDR2 FQGNSA. The CDR3 extends over 15 amino acids. The germline V and J ends were trimmed by 5 bases and 4 bases, with 14 bases remaining between them. For the CDR3, the DNA is TGTGCCAGCAGCCCCCCGCCCTCGGGCACCGGGGAGCTGTTTTTT. Its translation is CASSPPPSGTGELFF.

This clonotype showed up many times. V usage is TRBV2 and J usage is TRBJ2-3; no reliable D call. Trimming shortened V by 3 bases and J by 6 bases, and 13 bases separated the two germline ends. CDR1 SNHLY and CDR2 FYNNEI come from the germline V gene. This CDR3 is built from 14 residues. CDR3 sequence: CASSDWRGGDTQYF. CDR3 in DNA: TGTGCCAGCAGTGACTGGAGAGGTGGGGATACGCAGTATTTT.

Many counts were recorded for this clonotype. The chain is built from TRBV2 and TRBJ2-1; 7 bases fit TRBD2. The V gene end was trimmed by 8 bases and the J gene end by 7 bases; junction bases not matched to a gene: 5. In germline, CDR1 is SNHLY, CDR2 FYNNEI. This CDR3 has 12 amino acids. The CDR3 spells CASGRARNEQFF. Written as DNA, the CDR3 is TGTGCCAGCGGGAGGGCCAGGAATGAGCAGTTCTTC.

This clonotype was observed a few times. Mismatch with germline at one junction end may stem from a read error. The gene calls are TRBV5-1 and TRBJ1-6, with D tentatively TRBD1 (5 bases). This CDR3 is built from 13 residues. CDR1 and CDR2 from the germline V gene are SGHRS and YFSETQ. CDR3 sequence: CASSRDSNSPLNF. The CDR3 DNA reads as TGCGCCAGCAGCCGAGACAGCAATTCACCCCTCAACTTT.

This clonotype was counted between two and nine times. The V call is TRBV5-5, the J call TRBJ2-1; D possibly corresponds to TRBD2 (5 bases). V was shortened by 0 bases and J by 12 bases, with 13 bases between the two germline ends. The CDR3 is made up of 13 amino acids. Germline V gene data show CDR1 as SGHKS and CDR2 as YYEKEE (reference sequence). The CDR3 is CASSLGTVLGQFF. For the CDR3, the DNA is TGTGCCAGCAGCTTGGGGACTGTCCTCGGGCAGTTCTTC.

This clonotype was observed a few times. This chain uses TRBV7-2 with TRBJ2-5, with D perhaps matching TRBD1 (5 bases). Germline CDR1 SGHTA, CDR2 FQGNSA. The length of the CDR3 is 14 residues. Trimming left V 0 bases short and J 5 bases short, with 10 bases between. The CDR3 DNA is TGTGCCAGCAGCTTAGCGGGGCATGGTGAGACCCAGTACTTC. Translating it yields CASSLAGHGETQYF.

The rearrangement uses TRBV21-1 and TRBJ2-5; the table gives TRBD1 as D, unverified against the DNA. TRBV21-1 is designated a pseudogene. The CDR3 has 19 amino acids. CDR3 sequence: CASRTGTGARTDPQETQYF. In DNA form, the CDR3 reads TGTGCCAGCAGAACCGGGACAGGAGCCAGAACAGACCCCCAAGAGACCCAGTACTTC.

The chain couples TRBV5-1 to TRBJ2-7, with 10 bases that match TRBD1. From germline, CDR1 is SGHRS and CDR2 YFSETQ. V was clipped by 5 bases and J by 1 base; unmatched bases: 6. CDR3 length equals 15 residues. CDR3 in amino acids: CASRARQGASYEQYF. CDR3 bases: TGCGCCAGCAGGGCAAGACAGGGGGCGTCCTACGAGCAGTACTTC.

This clonotype was detected many times. The chain is built from TRBV18 and TRBJ2-1; D remains ambiguous. Germline V CDR1 and CDR2: KGHSH, LQKENI. The CDR3 consists of 11 residues. V lost 2 bases and J lost 5, with 1 base in between. The CDR3 reads CASSPNNEQFF. In DNA form, the CDR3 reads TGTGCCAGCTCACCAAACAATGAGCAGTTCTTC.

There are a few counts of this clonotype. V is TRBV20-1 and J is TRBJ1-1; D is possibly TRBD1 (5 bases). Germline V gene lookup returns CDR1 DFQATT and CDR2 SNEGSKA (reference sequence). Trimming stripped 3 bases from V and 5 bases from J, with 16 bases between. This CDR3 has 14 residues. The CDR3 region is CSASAGTVGTEAFF. CDR3 bases: TGCAGTGCTAGCGCGGGGACGGTGGGTACTGAAGCTTTCTTT.

This clonotype was recorded a few times. V and J are TRBV9 and TRBJ1-6; no clear D gene. Trimming removed 0 bases at V and 5 bases at J, with 9 bases between. CDR3 length: 15 residues. Germline lookup yields CDR1 SGDLS and CDR2 YYNGEE. The CDR3 reads CASSVGLADNSPLHF. In nucleotides, the CDR3 is TGTGCCAGCAGCGTAGGGTTGGCAGATAATTCACCCCTCCACTTT.

This clonotype was recorded many times. The chain employs TRBV5-1 and TRBJ2-5; the D gene is possibly TRBD2 (6 bases). CDR1 SGHRS and CDR2 YFSETQ come from the germline V gene. Trimming shortened V by 4 bases and J by 5 bases, and 21 bases separated the two germline ends. This CDR3 has 16 residues. CDR3 nucleotide sequence: TGCGCCAGCAGCCCCTCGGGGCGGGGCTGGGGGGAGACCCAGTACTTC. Translation: CASSPSGRGWGETQYF.

This clonotype was counted between two and nine times. The chain links TRBV7-9 to TRBJ2-3; D gene ambiguous. This CDR3 region has 14 residues. With 3 bases removed from V and 0 bases from J, the gap between germline ends came to 7 bases. Germline CDR1 SEHNR, CDR2 FQNEAQ (reference sequence). This CDR3 is CASSFPPSTDTQYF. In DNA, the CDR3 is TGTGCCAGCAGCTTCCCTCCCAGCACAGATACGCAGTATTTT.

This clonotype came up many times. The chain combines TRBV20-1 with TRBJ1-1; D is uncertain. CDR1 and CDR2 from the germline V gene are DFQATT and SNEGSKA (reference sequence). The CDR3 contains 12 residues. Trimming left V 8 bases short and J 0 bases short, with 10 bases between. CDR3 protein: CSTRRVNTEAFF. CDR3 nucleotides: TGCAGTACCCGACGGGTGAACACTGAAGCTTTCTTT.

By share, this clonotype counts as medium-sized. The chain has TRBV7-2 and TRBJ2-1, with a weak D call TRBD1 (5 bases). V lost 2 bases to trimming and J lost 3 bases, with 11 bases between them. The CDR3 runs 15 residues. Germline CDR1 SGHTA, CDR2 FQGNSA. The CDR3 spells CASSLFQGNYNEQFF. Written as DNA, the CDR3 is TGTGCCAGCAGCTTATTCCAGGGTAACTACAATGAGCAGTTCTTC.

This clonotype was detected many times. The gene calls are TRBV5-1 and TRBJ1-4; 9 positions agree with TRBD1. The germline gives CDR1 SGHRS, CDR2 YFSETQ. This CDR3 has 16 amino acids. Trimming removed 0 bases from V and 8 bases from J; junction bases left unmatched: 8. The CDR3 sequence: CASSLAGDRAGEKLFF. The CDR3, as DNA: TGCGCCAGCAGCTTGGCGGGGGACAGGGCGGGCGAAAAACTGTTTTTT.